This T cell receptor beta chain derives from a study of read filtering for tumor transcriptome and immune sequencing. For the study at large: TCR-mapped reads were about 3.5 to 10.27 million with IR-seq versus about 85 to 1,300 with RNA-seq.

This clonotype has a count of ten or more. This sequence may be a read error, since a much larger clone differs from it by one base. This library used about 400 ng RNA and molecular barcoded adaptors spanning alpha/delta and beta/gamma chains. TCRdb analysed the reads with MiXCR anew, one entry per CDR3 protein. The data contain 50,000 to 65,000 distinct CDR3 sequences, roughly 18% of them singletons. In germline, CDR1 is LGHDT, CDR2 YNNKEL (reference sequence). This CDR3 comprises 13 residues. This TCR came from a donor aged 40 or over with multiple myeloma. This chain connects TRBV3-1 to TRBJ2-1, with a weak D call TRBD1 (6 bases). Sequencing used a population of CD138-negative cells sorted from bone marrow. This CDR3 is CASSQPTGNEQSF. The CDR3 DNA sequence: TGTGCCAGCAGCCAACCAACAGGGAATGAGCAGTCCTTC.